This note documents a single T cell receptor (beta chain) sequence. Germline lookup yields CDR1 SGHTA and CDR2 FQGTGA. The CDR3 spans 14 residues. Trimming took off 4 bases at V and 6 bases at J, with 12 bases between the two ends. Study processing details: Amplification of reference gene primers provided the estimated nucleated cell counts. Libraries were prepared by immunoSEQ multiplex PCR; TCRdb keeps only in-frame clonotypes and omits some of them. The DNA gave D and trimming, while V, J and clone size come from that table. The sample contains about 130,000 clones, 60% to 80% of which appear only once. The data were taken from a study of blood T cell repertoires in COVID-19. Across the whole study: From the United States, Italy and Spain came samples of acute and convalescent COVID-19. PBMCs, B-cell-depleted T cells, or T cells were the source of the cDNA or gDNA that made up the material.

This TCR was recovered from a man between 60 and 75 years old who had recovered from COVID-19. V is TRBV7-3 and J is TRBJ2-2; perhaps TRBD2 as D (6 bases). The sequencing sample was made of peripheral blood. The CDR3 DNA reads TGTGCCAGCAGCTCGGCCGGGAGCGCCGGGGAGCTGTTTTTT. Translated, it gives CASSSAGSAGELFF.